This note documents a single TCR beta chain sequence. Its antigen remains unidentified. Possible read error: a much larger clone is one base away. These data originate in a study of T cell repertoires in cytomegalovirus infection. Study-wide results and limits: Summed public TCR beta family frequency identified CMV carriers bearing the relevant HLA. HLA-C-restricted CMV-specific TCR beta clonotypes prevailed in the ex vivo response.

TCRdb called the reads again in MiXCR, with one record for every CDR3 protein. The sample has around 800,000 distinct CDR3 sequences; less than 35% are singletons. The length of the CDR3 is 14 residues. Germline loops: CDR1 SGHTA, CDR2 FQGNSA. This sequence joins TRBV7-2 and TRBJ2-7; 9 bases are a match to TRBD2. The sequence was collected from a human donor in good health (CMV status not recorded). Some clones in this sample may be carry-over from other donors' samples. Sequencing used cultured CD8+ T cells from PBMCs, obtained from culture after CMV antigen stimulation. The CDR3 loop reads CANSPAGGSYEQYV. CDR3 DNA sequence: TGTGCCAACAGCCCTGCGGGGGGGTCCTACGAGCAGTACGTC.